This record looks at one T cell receptor beta chain sequence and its context. Trimming removed 2 bases from V and 1 base from J, with 8 bases in between. The CDR3 is 14 residues long. The germline gives CDR1 KGHSH, CDR2 LQKENI. Random hexamers were used to reverse transcribe an amount of roughly 0.5 to 1 ug RNA. Using its own MiXCR run on the immunoSEQ multiplex PCR reads, TCRdb lists one record per CDR3 protein. Of some 120,000 distinct CDR3 sequences in the sample, roughly 96% were seen once. The sample comes from a study of CD8 T cells in Susac syndrome. TCR beta sequences were obtained from blood CD8+ and CD4+ T cells.

Material for sequencing was CD4+ T cells from PBMCs. The V gene is TRBV18, the J gene TRBJ2-5; D gene unclear. This TCR came from a human donor in good health. CDR3 residues: CASSPIEIQETQYF. The CDR3, as DNA: TGTGCCAGCTCACCAATAGAAATCCAAGAGACCCAGTACTTC.